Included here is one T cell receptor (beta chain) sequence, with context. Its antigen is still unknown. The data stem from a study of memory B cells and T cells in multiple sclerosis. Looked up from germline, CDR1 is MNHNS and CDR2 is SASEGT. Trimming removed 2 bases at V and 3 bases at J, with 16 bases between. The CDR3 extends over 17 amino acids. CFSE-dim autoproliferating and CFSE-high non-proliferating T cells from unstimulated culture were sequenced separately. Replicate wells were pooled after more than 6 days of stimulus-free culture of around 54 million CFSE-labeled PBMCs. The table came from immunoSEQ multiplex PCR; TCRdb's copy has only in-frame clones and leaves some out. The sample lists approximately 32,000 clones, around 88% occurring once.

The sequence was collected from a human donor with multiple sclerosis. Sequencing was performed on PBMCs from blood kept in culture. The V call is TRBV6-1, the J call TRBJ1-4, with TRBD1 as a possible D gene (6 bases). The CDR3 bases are TGTGCCAGCAGTGAACGGGGGGGACATGCCGCTAATGAAAAACTGTTTTTT. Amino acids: CASSERGGHAANEKLFF.